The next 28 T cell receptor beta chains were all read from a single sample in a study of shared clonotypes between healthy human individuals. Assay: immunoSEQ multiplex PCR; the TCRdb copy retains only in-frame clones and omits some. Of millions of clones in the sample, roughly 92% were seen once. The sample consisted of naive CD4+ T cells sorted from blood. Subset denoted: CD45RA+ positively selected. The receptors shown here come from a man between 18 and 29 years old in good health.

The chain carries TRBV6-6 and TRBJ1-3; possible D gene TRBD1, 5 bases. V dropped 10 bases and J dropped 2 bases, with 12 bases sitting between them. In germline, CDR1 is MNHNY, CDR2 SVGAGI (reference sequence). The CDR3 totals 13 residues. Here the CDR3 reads CATDSVAGNTIYF. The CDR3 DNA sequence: TGTGCCACCGACAGCGTAGCTGGAAACACCATATATTTT.

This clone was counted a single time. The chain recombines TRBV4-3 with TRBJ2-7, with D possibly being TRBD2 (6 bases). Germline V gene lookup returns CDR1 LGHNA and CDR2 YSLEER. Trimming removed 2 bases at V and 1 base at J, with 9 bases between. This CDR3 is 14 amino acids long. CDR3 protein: CASSQSSASYEQYF. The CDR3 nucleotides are TGCGCCAGCAGCCAATCTAGCGCGTCCTACGAGCAGTACTTC.

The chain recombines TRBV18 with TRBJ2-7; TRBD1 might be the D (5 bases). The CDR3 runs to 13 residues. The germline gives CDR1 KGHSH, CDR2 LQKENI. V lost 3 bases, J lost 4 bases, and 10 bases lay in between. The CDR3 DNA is TGTGCCAGCTCACCGGGGCGGTTATACGAGCAGTACTTC. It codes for CASSPGRLYEQYF. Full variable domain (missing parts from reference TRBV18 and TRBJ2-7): NAGVMQNPRHLVRRRGQEARLRCSPMKGHSHVYWYRQLPEEGLKFMVYLQKENIIDESGMPKERFSAEFPKEGPSILRIQQVVRGDSAAYFCASSPGRLYEQYFGPGTRLTVT.

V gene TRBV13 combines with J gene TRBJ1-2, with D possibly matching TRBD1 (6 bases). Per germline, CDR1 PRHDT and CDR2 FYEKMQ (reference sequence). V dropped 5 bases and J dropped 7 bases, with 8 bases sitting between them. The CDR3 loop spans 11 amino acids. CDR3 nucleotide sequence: TGTGCCAGCAGCATACAGGGTGGCTACACCTTC. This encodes CASSIQGGYTF.

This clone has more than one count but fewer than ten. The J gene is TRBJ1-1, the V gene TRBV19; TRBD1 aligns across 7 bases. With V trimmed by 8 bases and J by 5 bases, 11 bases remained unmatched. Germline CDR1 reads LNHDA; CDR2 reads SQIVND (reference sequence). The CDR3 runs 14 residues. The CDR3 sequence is CASCTVRGGTEAFF. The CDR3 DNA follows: TGTGCCAGTTGCACGGTCAGGGGGGGGACTGAAGCTTTCTTT.

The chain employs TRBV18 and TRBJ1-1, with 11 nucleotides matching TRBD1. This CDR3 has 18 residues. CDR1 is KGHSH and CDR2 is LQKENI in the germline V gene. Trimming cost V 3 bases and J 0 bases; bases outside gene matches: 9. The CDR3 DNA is TGTGCCAGCTCACCCACCCGGACAGGGGGCTATGTGAACACTGAAGCTTTCTTT. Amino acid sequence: CASSPTRTGGYVNTEAFF.

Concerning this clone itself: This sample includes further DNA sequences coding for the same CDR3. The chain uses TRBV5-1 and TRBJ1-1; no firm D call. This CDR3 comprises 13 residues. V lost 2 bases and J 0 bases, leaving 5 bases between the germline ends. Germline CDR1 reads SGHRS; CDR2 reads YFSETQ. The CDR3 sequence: CASSLELNTEAFF. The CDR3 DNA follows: TGCGCCAGCAGCTTAGAATTGAACACTGAAGCTTTCTTT.

CDR3 DNA: TGCGCCAGCAGCTCCCGGGGGGACAGTACCCCCGGGGAGCTGTTTTTT. Protein product: CASSSRGDSTPGELFF. The gene calls are TRBV5-1 and TRBJ2-2, with D perhaps being TRBD1 or TRBD2 (7 bases each). The CDR3 sequence is 16 residues long. From germline, CDR1 is SGHRS and CDR2 YFSETQ. The germline V and J ends were trimmed by 3 bases and 6 bases, with 18 bases remaining between them.

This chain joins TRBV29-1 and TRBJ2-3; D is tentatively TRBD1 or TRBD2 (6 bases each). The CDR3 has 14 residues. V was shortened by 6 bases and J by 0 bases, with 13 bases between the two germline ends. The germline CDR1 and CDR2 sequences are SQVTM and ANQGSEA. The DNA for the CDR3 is TGCAGCGTGACTCGGGGGCTTAGCACAGATACGCAGTATTTT. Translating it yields CSVTRGLSTDTQYF.

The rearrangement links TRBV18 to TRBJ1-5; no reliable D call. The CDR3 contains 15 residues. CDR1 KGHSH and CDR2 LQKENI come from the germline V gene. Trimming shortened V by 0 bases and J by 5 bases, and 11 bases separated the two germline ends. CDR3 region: CASSPPVGTDQPQHF. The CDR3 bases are TGTGCCAGCTCACCACCGGTGGGAACCGATCAGCCCCAGCATTTT.

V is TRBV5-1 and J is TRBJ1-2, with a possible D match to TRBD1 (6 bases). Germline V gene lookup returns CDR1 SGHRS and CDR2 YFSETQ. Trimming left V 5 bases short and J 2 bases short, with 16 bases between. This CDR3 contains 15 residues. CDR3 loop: CASSPNPGTNYGYTF. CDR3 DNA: TGCGCCAGCAGTCCCAATCCAGGGACAAACTATGGCTACACCTTC.

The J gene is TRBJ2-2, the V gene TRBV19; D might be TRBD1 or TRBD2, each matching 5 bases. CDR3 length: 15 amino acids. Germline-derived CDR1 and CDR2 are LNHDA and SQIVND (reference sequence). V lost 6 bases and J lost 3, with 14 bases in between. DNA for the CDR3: TGTGCCAGTAGGCCGGGGCTCGCTGACACCGGGGAGCTGTTTTTT. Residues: CASRPGLADTGELFF.

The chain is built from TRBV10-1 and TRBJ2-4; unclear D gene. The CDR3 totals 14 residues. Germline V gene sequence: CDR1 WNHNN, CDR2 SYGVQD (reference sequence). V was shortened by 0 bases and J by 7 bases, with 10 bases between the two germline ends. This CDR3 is CASSESGQWNIQYF. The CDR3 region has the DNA TGCGCCAGCAGTGAGTCGGGTCAGTGGAACATTCAGTACTTC.

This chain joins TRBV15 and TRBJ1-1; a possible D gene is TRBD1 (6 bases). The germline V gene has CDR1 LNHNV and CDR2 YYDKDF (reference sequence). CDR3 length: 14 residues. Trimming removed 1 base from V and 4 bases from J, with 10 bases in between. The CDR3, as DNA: TGTGCCACCAGCAGAGCCGTGGGGGCCACTGAAGCTTTCTTT. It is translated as CATSRAVGATEAFF.

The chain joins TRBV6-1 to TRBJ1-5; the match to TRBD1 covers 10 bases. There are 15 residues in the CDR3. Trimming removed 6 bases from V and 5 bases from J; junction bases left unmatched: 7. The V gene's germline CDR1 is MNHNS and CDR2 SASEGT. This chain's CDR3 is CASRDWTGGYQPQHF. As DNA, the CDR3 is TGTGCCAGCAGGGATTGGACAGGGGGTTATCAGCCCCAGCATTTT.

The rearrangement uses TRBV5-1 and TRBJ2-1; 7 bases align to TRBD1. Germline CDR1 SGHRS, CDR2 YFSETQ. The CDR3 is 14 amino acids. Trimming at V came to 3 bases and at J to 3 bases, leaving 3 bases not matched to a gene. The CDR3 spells CASSSGQFYNEQFF. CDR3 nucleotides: TGCGCCAGCAGCTCGGGACAGTTCTACAATGAGCAGTTCTTC. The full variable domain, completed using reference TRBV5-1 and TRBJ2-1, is KAGVTQTPRYLIKTRGQQVTLSCSPISGHRSVSWYQQTPGQGLQFLFEYFSETQRNKGNFPGRFSGRQFSNSRSEMNVSTLELGDSALYLCASSSGQFYNEQFFGPGTRLTVL.

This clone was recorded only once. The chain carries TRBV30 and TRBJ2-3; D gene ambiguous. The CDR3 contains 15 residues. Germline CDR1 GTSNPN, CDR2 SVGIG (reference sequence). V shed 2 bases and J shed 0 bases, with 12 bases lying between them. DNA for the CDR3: TGTGCCTGGAGTCTTTCAGGTTATAGCACAGATACGCAGTATTTT. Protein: CAWSLSGYSTDTQYF.

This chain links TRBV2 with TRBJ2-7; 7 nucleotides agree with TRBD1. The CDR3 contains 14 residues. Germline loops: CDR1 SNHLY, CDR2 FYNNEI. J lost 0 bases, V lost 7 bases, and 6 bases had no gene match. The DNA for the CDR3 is TGTGCCAGCATTCCCGACAGGGACTCCTACGAGCAGTACTTC. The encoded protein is CASIPDRDSYEQYF.

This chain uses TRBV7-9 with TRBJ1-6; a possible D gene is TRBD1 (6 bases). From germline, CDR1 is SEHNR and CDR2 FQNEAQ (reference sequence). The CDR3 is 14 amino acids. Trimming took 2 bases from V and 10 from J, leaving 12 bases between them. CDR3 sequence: CASSLKGEDSPLHF. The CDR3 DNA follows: TGTGCCAGCAGCTTAAAGGGGGAAGACTCACCCCTCCACTTT.

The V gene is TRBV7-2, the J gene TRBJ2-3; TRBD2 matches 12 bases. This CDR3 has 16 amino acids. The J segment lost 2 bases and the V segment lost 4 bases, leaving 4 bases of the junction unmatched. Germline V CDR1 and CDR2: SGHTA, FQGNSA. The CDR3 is CASSSRLAGATDTQYF. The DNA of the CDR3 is TGTGCCAGCAGCTCCCGACTAGCGGGAGCCACAGATACGCAGTATTTT.

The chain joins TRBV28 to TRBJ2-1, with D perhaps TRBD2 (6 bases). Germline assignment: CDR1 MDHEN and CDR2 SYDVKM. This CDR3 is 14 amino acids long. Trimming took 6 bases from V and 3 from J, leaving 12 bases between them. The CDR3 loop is CASSPSGGYNEQFF. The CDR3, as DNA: TGTGCCAGCAGCCCGTCCGGGGGCTACAATGAGCAGTTCTTC.

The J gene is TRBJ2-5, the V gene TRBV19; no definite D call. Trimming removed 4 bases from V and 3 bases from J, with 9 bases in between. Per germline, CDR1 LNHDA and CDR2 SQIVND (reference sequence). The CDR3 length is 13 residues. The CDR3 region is CASSTAGKETQYF. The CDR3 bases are TGTGCCAGTAGTACGGCTGGTAAAGAGACCCAGTACTTC.

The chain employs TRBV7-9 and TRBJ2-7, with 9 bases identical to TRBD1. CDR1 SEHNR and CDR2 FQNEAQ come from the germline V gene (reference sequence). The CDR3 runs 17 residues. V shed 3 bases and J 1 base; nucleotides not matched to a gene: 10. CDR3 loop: CASSFYRGQGRSYEQYF. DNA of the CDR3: TGTGCCAGCAGCTTCTACCGGGGACAGGGTAGATCCTACGAGCAGTACTTC.

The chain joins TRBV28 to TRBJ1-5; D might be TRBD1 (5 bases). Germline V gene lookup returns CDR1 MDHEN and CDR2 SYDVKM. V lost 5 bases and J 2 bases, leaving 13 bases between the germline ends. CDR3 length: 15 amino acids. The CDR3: CASSQGGRGNQPQHF. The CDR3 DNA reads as TGTGCCAGCAGTCAGGGTGGTCGGGGCAATCAGCCCCAGCATTTT.

Here the CDR3 DNA reads TGTGCCAGCAGGTACCGGAGACAGGCGGAAGGCTACACCTTC. This codes for CASRYRRQAEGYTF. This chain uses TRBV6-5 with TRBJ1-2; a possible D gene is TRBD1 (6 bases). CDR3 length: 14 residues. Germline V gene sequence: CDR1 MNHEY, CDR2 SVGAGI. Trimming cost V 6 bases and J 8 bases, with 19 bases left between them.

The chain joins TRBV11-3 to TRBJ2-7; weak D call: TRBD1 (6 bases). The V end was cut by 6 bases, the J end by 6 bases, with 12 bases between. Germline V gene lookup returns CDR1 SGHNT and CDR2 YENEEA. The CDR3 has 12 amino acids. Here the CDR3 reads CASSYGRGEQYF. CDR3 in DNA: TGTGCCAGCAGTTATGGCAGGGGCGAGCAGTACTTC. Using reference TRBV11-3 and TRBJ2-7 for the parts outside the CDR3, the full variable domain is EAGVVQSPRYKIIEKKQPVAFWCNPISGHNTLYWYLQNLGQGPELLIRYENEEAVDDSQLPKDRFSAERLKGVDSTLKIQPAELGDSAVYLCASSYGRGEQYFGPGTRLTVT.

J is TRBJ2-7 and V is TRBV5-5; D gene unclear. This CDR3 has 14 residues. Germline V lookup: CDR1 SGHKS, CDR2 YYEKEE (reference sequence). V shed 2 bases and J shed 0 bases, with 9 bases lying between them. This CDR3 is CASSFRDNSYEQYF. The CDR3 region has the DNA TGTGCCAGCAGCTTTCGAGACAACTCCTACGAGCAGTACTTC.

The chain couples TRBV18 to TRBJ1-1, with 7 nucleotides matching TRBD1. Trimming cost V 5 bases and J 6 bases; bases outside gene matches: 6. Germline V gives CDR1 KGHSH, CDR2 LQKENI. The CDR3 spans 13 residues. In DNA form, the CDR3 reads TGTGCCAGCTCATTAACGACAGGGTCTGAAGCTTTCTTT. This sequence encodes CASSLTTGSEAFF.